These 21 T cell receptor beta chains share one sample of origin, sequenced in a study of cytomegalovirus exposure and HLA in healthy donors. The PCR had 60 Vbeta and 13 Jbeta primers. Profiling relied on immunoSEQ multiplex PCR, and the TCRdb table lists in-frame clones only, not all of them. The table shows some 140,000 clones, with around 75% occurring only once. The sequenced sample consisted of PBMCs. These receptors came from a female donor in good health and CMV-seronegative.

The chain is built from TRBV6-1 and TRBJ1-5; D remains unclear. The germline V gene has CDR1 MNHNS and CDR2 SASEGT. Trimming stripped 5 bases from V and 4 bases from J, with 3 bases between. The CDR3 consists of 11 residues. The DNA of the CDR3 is TGTGCCAGCAGTTCTAATCAGCCCCAGCATTTT. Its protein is CASSSNQPQHF.

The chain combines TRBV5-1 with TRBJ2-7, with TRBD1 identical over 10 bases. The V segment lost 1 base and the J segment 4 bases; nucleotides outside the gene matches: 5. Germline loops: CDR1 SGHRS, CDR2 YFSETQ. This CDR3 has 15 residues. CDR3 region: CASSLTTGGKYEQYF. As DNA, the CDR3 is TGCGCCAGCAGCTTGACGACAGGGGGCAAGTACGAGCAGTACTTC.

DNA of the CDR3: TGTGCCAGCAGCCGGGGGACCACAGATACGCAGTATTTT. Translated: CASSRGTTDTQYF. The V and J genes are TRBV7-2 and TRBJ2-3; weak D call: TRBD2 (6 bases). The germline V gene has CDR1 SGHTA and CDR2 FQGNSA. This CDR3 contains 13 residues. V was cut by 5 bases and J by 2 bases, with 8 bases left in between.

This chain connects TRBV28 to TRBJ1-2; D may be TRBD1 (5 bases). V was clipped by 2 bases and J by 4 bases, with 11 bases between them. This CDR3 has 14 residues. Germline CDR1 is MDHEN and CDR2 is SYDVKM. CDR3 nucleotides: TGTGCCAGCAGTTTAACCTCCCAGGGCTATGGCTACACCTTC. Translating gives CASSLTSQGYGYTF.

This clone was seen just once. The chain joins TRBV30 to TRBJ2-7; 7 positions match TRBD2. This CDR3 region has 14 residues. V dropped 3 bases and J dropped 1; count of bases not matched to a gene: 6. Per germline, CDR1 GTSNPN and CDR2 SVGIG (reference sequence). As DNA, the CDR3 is TGTGCCTGGAGGGGAGGGGACCGATCCTACGAGCAGTACTTC. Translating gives CAWRGGDRSYEQYF.

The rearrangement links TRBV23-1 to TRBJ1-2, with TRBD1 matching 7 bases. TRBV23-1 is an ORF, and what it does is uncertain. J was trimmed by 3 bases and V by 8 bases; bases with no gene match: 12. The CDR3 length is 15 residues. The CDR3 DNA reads TGCGCCAGCGTTCAGTTGGGACAGCGCGACTATGGCTACACCTTC. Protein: CASVQLGQRDYGYTF.

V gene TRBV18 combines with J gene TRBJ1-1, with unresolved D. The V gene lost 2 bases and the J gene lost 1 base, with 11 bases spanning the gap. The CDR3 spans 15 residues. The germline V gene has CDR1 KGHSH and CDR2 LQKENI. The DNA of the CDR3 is TGTGCCAGCTCACCAGAGAGATCAGGGAACACTGAAGCTTTCTTT. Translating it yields CASSPERSGNTEAFF.

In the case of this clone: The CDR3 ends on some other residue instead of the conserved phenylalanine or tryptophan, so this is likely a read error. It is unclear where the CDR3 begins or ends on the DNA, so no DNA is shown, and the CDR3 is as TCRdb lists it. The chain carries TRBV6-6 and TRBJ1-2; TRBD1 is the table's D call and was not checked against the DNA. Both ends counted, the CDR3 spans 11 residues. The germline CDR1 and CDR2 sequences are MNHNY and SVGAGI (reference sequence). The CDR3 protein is CASSYGAAGDL.

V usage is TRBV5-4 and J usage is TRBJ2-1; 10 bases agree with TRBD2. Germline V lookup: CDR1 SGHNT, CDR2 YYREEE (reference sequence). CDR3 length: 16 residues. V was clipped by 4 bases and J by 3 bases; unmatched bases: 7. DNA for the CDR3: TGTGCCAGCAGCCCAAAAGCGGGAGGGGACTACAATGAGCAGTTCTTC. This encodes CASSPKAGGDYNEQFF.

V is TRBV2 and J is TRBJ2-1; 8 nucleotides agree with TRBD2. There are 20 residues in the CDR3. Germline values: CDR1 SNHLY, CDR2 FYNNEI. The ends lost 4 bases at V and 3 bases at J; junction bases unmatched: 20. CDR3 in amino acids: CASSGGLKAETSVFYNEQFF. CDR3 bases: TGTGCCAGCAGTGGAGGACTGAAAGCGGAGACTAGCGTGTTCTACAATGAGCAGTTCTTC. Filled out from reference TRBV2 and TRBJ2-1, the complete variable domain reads EPEVTQTPSHQVTQMGQEVILRCVPISNHLYFYWYRQILGQKVEFLVSFYNNEISEKSEIFDDQFSVERPDGSNFTLKIRSTKLEDSAMYFCASSGGLKAETSVFYNEQFFGPGTRLTVL.

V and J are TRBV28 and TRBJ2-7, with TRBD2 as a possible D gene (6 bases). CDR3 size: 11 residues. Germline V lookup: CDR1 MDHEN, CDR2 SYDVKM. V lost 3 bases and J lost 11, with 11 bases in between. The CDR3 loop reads CASSLGQREYF. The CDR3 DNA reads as TGTGCCAGCAGTTTGGGGCAGCGGGAGTACTTC.

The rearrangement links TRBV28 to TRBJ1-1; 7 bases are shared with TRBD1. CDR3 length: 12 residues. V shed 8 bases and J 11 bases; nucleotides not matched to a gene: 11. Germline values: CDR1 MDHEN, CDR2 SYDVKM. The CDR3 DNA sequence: TGTGCCAGCCGAGGACAGGATGCCTTCGCTTTCTTT. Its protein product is CASRGQDAFAFF.

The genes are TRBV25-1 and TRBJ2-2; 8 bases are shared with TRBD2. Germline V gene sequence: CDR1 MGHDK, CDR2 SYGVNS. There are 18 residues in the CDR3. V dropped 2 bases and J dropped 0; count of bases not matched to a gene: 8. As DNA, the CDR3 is TGTGCCAGCAGTGAAGGGGAGGAAGCGGGAGCGAACACCGGGGAGCTGTTTTTT. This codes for CASSEGEEAGANTGELFF.

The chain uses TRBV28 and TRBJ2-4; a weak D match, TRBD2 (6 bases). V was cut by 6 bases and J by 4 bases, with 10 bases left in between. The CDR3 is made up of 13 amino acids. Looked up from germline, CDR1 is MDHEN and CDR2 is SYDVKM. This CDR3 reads CASRRDLKNIQYF. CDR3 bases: TGTGCCAGCAGGCGGGACTTAAAAAACATTCAGTACTTC.

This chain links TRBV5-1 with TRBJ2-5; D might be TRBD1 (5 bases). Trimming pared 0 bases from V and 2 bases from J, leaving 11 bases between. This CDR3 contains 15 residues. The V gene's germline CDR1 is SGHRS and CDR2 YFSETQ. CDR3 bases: TGCGCCAGCAGCTTGGTAGGGCAGGGACAAGAGACCCAGTACTTC. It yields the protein CASSLVGQGQETQYF.

CDR3 region: CASSPDRVVGEKLFF. CDR3 in DNA: TGTGCCAGCAGCCCTGACAGGGTGGTGGGTGAAAAACTGTTTTTT. This chain joins TRBV9 and TRBJ1-4, with 7 bases fitting TRBD1. The CDR3 runs to 15 residues. J lost 7 bases, V lost 4 bases, and 10 bases had no gene match. Germline V gene lookup returns CDR1 SGDLS and CDR2 YYNGEE.

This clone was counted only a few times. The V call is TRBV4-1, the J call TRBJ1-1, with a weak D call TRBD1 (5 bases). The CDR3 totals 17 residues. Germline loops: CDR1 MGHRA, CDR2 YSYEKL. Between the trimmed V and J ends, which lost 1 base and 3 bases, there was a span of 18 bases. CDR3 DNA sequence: TGCGCCAGCAGCCAAGTTTGGTGGGGAGGGGTAGACACTGAAGCTTTCTTT. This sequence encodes CASSQVWWGGVDTEAFF.

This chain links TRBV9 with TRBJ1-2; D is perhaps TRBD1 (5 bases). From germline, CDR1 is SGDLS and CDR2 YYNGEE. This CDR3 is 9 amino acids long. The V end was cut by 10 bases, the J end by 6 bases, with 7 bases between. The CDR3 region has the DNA TGTGCCTCAGGGAATGGCTACACCTTC. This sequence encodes CASGNGYTF.

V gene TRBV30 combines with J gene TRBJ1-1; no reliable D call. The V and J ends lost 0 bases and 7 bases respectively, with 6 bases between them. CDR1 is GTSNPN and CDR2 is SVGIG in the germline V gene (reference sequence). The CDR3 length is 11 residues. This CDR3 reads CAWSVLSEAFF. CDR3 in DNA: TGTGCCTGGAGTGTACTGAGTGAAGCTTTCTTT.

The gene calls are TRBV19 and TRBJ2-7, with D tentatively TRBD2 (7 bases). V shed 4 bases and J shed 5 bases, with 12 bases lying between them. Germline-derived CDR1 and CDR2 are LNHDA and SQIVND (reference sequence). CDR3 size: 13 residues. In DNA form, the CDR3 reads TGTGCCAGTAGTAAGGGGGGGGGCGACGAGCAGTACTTC. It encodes CASSKGGGDEQYF.

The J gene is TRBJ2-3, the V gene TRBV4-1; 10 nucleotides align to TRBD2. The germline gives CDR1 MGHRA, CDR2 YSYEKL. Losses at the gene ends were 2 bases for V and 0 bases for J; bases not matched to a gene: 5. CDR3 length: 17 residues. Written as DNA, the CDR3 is TGCGCCAGCAGCCAATCAGGACTAGCGGAGAGCACAGATACGCAGTATTTT. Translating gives CASSQSGLAESTDTQYF.